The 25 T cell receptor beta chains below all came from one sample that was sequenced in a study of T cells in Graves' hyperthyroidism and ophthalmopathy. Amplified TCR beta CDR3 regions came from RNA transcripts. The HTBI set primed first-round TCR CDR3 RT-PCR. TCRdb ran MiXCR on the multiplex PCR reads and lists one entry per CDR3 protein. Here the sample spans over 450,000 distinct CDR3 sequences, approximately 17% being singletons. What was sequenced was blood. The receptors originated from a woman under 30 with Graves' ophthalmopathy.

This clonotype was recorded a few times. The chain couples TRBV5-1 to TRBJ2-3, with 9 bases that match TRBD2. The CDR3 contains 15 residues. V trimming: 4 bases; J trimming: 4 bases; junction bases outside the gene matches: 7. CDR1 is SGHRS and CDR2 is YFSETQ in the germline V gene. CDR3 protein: CASSPATSGSDTQYF. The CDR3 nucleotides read TGCGCCAGCAGCCCTGCGACTAGCGGATCAGATACGCAGTATTTT.

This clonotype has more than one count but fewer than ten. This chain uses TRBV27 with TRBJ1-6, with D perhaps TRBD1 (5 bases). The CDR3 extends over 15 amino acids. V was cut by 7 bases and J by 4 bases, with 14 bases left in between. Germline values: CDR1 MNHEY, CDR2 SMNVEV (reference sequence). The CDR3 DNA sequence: TGTGCCAGCAACAGACAGCCCGTATATAATTCACCCCTCCACTTT. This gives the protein CASNRQPVYNSPLHF.

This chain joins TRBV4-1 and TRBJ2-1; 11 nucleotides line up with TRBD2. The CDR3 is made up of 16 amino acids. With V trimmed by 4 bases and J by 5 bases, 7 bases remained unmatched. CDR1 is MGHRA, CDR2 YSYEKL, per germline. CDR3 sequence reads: CASSLIAGGRNNEQFF. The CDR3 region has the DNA TGCGCCAGCAGCCTAATAGCGGGAGGGAGAAACAATGAGCAGTTCTTC.

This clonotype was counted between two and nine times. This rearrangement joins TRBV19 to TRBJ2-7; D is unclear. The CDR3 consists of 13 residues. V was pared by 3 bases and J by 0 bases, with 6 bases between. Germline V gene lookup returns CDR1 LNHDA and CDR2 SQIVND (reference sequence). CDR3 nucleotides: TGTGCCAGTAGTATCGCGGTCTCCTACGAGCAGTACTTC. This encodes CASSIAVSYEQYF.

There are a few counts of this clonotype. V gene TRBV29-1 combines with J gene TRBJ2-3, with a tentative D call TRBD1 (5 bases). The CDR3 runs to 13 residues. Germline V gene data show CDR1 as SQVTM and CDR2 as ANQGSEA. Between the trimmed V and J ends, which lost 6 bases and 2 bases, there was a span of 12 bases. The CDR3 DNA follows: TGCAGCGTCGCCCTGACAGTCACAGATACGCAGTATTTT. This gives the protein CSVALTVTDTQYF.

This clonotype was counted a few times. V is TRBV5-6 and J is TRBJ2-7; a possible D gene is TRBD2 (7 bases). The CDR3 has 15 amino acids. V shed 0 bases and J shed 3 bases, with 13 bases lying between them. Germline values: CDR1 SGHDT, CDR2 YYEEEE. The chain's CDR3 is CASSLGGGHLYEQYF. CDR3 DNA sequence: TGTGCCAGCAGCTTGGGCGGGGGACACCTCTACGAGCAGTACTTC.

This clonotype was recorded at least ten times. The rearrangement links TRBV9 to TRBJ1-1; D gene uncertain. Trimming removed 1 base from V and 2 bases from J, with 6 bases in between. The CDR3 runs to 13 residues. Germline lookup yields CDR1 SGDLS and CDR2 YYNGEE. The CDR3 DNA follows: TGTGCCAGCAGCGTATACATTAACACTGAAGCTTTCTTT. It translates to CASSVYINTEAFF.

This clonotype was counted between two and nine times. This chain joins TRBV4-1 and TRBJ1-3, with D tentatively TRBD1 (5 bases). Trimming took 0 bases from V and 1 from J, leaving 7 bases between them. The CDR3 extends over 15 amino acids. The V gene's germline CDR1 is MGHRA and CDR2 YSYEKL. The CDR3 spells CASSQDTGSGNTIYF. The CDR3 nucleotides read TGCGCCAGCAGCCAAGATACAGGATCTGGAAACACCATATATTTT.

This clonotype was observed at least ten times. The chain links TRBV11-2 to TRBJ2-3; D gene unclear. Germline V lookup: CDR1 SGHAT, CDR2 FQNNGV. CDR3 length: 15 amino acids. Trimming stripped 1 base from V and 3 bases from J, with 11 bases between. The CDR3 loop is CASSLGQVGTDTQYF. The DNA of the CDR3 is TGTGCCAGCAGCTTAGGCCAGGTCGGGACAGATACGCAGTATTTT.

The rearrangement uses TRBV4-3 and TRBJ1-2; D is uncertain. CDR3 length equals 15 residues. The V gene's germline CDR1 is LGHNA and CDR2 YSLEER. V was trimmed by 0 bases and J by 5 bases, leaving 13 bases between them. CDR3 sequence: CASSQDLGYGYGYTF. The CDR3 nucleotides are TGCGCCAGCAGCCAAGATCTGGGATATGGGTATGGCTACACCTTC.

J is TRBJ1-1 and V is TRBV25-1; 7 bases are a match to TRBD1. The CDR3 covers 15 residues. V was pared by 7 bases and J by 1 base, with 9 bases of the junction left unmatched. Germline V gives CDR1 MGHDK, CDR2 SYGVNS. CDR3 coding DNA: TGTGCCAGCACCGGGGACAGAGGCGGGAACACTGAAGCTTTCTTT. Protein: CASTGDRGGNTEAFF.

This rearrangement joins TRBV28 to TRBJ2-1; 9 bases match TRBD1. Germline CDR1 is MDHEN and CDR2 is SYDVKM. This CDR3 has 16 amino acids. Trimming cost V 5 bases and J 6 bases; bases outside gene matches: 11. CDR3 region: CASSPSDRGDLNEQFF. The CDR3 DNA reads TGTGCCAGCAGTCCCTCCGACAGGGGGGATCTCAATGAGCAGTTCTTC.

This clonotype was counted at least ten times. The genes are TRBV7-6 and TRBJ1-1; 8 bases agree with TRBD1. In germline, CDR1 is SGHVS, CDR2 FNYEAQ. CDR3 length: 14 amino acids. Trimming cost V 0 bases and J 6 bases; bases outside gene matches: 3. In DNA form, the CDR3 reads TGTGCCAGCAGCTTAGCGCAGGGGGCATCTGAAGCTTTCTTT. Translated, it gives CASSLAQGASEAFF.

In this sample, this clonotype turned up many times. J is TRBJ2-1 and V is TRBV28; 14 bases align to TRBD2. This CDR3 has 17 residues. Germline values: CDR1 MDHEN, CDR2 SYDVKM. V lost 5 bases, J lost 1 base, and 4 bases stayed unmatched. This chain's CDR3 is CASSLGLAGGSYNEQFF. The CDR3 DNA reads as TGTGCCAGCAGTCTCGGACTAGCGGGAGGTTCCTACAATGAGCAGTTCTTC.

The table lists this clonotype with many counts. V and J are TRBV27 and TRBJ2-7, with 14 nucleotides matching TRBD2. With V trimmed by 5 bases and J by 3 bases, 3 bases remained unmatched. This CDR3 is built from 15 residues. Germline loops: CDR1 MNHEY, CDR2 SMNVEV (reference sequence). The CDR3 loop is CASSQGLAGGYEQYF. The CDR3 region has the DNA TGTGCCAGCAGTCAAGGACTAGCGGGGGGCTACGAGCAGTACTTC.

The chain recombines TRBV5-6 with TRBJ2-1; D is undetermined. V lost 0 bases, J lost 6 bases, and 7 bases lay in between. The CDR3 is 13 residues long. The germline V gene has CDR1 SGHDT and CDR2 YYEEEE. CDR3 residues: CASSLGARNEQFF. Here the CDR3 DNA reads TGTGCCAGCAGCTTGGGGGCCCGCAATGAGCAGTTCTTC.

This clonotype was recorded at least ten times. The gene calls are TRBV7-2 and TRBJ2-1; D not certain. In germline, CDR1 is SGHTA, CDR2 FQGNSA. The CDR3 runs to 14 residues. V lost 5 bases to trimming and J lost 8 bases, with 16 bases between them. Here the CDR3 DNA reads TGTGCCAGCAGCCCCTATCAAAAGCAGGATGAGCAGTTCTTC. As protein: CASSPYQKQDEQFF.

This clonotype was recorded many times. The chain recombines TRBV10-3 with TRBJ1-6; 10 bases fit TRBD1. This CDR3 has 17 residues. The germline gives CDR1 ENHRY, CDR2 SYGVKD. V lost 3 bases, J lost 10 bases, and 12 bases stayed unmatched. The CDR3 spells CAISDGGWTGGNSPLHF. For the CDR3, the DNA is TGTGCCATCAGTGACGGGGGATGGACAGGGGGGAACTCACCCCTCCACTTT.

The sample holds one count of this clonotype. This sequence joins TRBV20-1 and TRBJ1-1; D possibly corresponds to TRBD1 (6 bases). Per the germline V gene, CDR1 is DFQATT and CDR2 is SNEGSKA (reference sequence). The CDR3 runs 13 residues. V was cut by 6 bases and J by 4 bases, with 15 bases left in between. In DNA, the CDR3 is TGCAGTGCGACGGGACATTGGGGCACTGAAGCTTTCTTT. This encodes CSATGHWGTEAFF.

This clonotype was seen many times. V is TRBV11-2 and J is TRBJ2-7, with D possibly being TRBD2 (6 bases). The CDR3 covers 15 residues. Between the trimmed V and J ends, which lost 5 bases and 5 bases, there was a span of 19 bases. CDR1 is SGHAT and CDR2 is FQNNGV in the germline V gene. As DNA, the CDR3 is TGTGCCAGCAGCCCCTGGTCCGGCGGGGATAACGAGCAGTACTTC. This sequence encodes CASSPWSGGDNEQYF.

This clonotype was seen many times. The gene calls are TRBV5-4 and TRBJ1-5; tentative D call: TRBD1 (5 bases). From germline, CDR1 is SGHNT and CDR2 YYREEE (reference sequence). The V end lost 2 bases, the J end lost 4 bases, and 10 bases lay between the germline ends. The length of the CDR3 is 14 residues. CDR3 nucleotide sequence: TGTGCCAGCAGCTTTCGGGGGGGGAATCAGCCCCAGCATTTT. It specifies CASSFRGGNQPQHF. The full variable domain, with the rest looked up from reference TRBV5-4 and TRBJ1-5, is ETGVTQSPTHLIKTRGQQVTLRCSSQSGHNTVSWYQQALGQGPQFIFQYYREEENGRGNFPPRFSGLQFPNYSSELNVNALELDDSALYLCASSFRGGNQPQHFGDGTRLSIL.

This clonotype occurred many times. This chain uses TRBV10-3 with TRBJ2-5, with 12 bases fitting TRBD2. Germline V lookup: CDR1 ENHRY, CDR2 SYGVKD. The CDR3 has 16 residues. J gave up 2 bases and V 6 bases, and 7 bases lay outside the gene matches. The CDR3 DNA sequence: TGTGCCATCAGACCGGGACTAGCGGGTTATCAAGAGACCCAGTACTTC. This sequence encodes CAIRPGLAGYQETQYF.

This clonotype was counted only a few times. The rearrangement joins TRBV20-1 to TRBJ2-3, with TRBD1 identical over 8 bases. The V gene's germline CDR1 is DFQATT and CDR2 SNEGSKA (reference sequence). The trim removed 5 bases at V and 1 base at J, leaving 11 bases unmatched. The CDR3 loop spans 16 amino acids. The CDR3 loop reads CSAHLLGQVRTDTQYF. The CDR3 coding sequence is TGCAGTGCTCACTTACTGGGACAGGTCCGCACAGATACGCAGTATTTT.

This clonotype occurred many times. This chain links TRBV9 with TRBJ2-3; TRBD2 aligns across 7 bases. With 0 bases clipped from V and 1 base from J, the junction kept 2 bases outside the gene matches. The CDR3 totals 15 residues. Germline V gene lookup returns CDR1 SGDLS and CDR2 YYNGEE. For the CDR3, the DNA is TGTGCCAGCAGCGTAGTGGGGGGGGGCACAGATACGCAGTATTTT. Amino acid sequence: CASSVVGGGTDTQYF. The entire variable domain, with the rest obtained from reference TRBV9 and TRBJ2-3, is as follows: DSGVTQTPKHLITATGQRVTLRCSPRSGDLSVYWYQQSLDQGLQFLIQYYNGEERAKGNILERFSAQQFPDLHSELNLSSLELGDSALYFCASSVVGGGTDTQYFGPGTRLTVL.

The CDR3: CATSSASGRPHEQFF. The DNA of the CDR3 is TGTGCCACCAGTTCTGCGAGCGGGAGACCACATGAGCAGTTCTTC. The chain combines TRBV24-1 with TRBJ2-1, with 8 bases matching TRBD2. The CDR3 has 15 residues. The junction had 11 bases not matched to a gene; V was cut back by 6 bases and J by 8 bases. Germline V gene sequence: CDR1 KGHDR, CDR2 SFDVKD.